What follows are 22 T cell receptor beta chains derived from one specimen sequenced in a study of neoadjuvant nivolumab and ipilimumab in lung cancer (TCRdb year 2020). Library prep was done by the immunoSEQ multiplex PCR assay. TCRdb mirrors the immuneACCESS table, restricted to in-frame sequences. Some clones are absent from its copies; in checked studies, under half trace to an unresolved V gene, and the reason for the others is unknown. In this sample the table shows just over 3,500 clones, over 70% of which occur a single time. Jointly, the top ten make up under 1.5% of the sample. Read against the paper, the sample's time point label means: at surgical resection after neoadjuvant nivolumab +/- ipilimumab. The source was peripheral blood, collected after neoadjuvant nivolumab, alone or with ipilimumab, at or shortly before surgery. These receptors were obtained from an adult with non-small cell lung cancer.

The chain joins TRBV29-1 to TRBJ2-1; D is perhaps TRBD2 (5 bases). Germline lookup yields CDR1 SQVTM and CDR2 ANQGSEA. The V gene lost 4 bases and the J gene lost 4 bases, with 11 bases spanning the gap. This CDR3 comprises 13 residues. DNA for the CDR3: TGCAGCGTTGTCAGTCAGCGGTACAATGAGCAGTTCTTC. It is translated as CSVVSQRYNEQFF.

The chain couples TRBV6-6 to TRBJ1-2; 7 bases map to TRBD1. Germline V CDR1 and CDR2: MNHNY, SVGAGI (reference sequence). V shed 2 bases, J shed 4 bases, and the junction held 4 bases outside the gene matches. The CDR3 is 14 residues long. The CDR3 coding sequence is TGTGCCAGCAGTTACGGGGGACAGTTCTATGGCTACACCTTC. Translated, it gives CASSYGGQFYGYTF.

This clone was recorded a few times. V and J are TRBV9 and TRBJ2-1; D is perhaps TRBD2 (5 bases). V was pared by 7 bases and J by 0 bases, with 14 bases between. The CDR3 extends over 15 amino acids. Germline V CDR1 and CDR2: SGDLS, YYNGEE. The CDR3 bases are TGTGCCAGCGCGGCGGACTGGAGCTCCTACAATGAGCAGTTCTTC. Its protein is CASAADWSSYNEQFF. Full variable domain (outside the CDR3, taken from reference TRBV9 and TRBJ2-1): DSGVTQTPKHLITATGQRVTLRCSPRSGDLSVYWYQQSLDQGLQFLIQYYNGEERAKGNILERFSAQQFPDLHSELNLSSLELGDSALYFCASAADWSSYNEQFFGPGTRLTVL.

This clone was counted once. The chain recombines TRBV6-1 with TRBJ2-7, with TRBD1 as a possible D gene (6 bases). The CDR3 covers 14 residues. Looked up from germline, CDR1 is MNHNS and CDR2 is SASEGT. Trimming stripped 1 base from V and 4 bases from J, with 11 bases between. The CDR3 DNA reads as TGTGCCAGCAGTGAAGTCCAGGGGCAATACGAGCAGTACTTC. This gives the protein CASSEVQGQYEQYF.

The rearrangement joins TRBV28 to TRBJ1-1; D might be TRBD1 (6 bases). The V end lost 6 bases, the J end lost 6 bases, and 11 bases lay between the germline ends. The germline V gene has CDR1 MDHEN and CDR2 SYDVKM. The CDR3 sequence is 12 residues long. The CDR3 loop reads CASSRGPSEAFF. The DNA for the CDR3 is TGTGCCAGCAGCAGGGGACCCTCTGAAGCTTTCTTT.

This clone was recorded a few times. The CDR3 sequence is CASSSHREVTEAFF. The CDR3 DNA follows: TGTGCCAGCAGTTCGCACAGGGAAGTGACTGAAGCTTTCTTT. The V gene is TRBV27, the J gene TRBJ1-1; D is possibly TRBD1 (6 bases). CDR3 size: 14 residues. Per germline, CDR1 MNHEY and CDR2 SMNVEV (reference sequence). Trimming took off 4 bases at V and 5 bases at J, with 14 bases between the two ends.

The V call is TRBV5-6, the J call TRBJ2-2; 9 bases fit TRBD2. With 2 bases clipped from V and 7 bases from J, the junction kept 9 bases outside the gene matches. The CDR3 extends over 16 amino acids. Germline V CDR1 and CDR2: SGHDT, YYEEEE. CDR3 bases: TGTGCCAGCAGCTTTGGGCTAGCGGGATCAATCGGGGAGCTGTTTTTT. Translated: CASSFGLAGSIGELFF.

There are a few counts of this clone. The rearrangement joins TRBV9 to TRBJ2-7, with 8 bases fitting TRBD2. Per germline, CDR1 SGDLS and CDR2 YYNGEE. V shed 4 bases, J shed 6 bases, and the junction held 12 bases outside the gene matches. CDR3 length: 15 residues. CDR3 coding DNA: TGTGCCAGCAGCTCCGAATCGGCGGGAGGCGGCGAGCAGTACTTC. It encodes CASSSESAGGGEQYF.

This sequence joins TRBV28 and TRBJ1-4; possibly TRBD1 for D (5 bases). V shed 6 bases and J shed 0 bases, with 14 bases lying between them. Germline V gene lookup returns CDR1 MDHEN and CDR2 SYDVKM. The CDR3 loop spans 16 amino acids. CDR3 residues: CASRPWGFATNEKLFF. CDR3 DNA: TGTGCCAGCAGACCTTGGGGGTTCGCAACTAATGAAAAACTGTTTTTT.

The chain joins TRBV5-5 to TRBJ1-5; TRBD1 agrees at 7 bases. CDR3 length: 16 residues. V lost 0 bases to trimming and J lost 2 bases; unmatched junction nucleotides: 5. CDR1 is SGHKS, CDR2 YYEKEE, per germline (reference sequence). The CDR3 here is CASSLEPRGGNQPQHF. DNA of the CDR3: TGTGCCAGCAGCTTGGAACCCAGGGGGGGCAATCAGCCCCAGCATTTT.

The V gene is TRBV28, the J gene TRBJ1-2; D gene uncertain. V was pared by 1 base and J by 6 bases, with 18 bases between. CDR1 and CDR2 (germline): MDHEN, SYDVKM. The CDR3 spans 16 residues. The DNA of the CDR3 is TGTGCCAGCAGTTTATTATCACTGGGCGAGATGGATGGCTACACCTTC. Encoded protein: CASSLLSLGEMDGYTF.

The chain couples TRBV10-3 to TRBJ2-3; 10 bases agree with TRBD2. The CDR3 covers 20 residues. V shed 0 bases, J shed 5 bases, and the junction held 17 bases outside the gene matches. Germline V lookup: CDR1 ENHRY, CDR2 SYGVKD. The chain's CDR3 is CAISESTHTPSGSAVDTQYF. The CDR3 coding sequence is TGTGCCATCAGTGAGTCAACCCATACCCCTAGCGGGAGTGCGGTAGATACGCAGTATTTT.

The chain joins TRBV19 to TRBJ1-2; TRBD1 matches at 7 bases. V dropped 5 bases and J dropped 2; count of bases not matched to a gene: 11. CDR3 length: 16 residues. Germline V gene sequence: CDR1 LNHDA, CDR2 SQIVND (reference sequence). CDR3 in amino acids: CASSVSAGGANYGYTF. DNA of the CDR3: TGTGCCAGTAGTGTCTCGGCAGGGGGGGCCAACTATGGCTACACCTTC.

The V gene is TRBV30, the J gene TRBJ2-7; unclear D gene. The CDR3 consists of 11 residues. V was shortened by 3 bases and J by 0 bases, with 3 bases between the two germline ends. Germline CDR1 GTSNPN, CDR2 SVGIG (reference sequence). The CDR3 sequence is CAWRGSYEQYF. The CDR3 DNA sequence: TGTGCCTGGAGGGGCTCCTACGAGCAGTACTTC.

DNA of the CDR3: TGTGCCAGCAGCTTAGCACAGGGGAACCAGCCCCAGCATTTT. It translates to CASSLAQGNQPQHF. This chain joins TRBV11-2 and TRBJ1-5, with 7 nucleotides matching TRBD1. Germline CDR1 is SGHAT and CDR2 is FQNNGV. The CDR3 consists of 14 residues. Trimming took 1 base from V and 7 from J; bases not matched to a gene: 4.

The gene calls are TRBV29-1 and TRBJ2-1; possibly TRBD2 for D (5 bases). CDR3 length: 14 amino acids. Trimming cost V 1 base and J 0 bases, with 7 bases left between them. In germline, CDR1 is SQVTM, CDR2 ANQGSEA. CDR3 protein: CSVEAAASYNEQFF. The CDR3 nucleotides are TGCAGCGTTGAAGCAGCGGCCTCCTACAATGAGCAGTTCTTC.

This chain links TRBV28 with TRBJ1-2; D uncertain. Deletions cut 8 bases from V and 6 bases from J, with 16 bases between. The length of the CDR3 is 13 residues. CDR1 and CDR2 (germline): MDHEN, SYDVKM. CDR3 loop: CASAPVKQHGYTF. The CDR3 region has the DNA TGTGCCAGCGCACCGGTCAAGCAGCATGGCTACACCTTC.

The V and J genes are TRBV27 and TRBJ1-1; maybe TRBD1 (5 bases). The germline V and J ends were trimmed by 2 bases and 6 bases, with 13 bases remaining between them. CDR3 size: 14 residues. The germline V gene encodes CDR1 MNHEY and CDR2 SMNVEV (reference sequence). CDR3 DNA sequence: TGTGCCAGCAGTTTAGACCGCGACAGAGCTGAAGCTTTCTTT. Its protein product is CASSLDRDRAEAFF.

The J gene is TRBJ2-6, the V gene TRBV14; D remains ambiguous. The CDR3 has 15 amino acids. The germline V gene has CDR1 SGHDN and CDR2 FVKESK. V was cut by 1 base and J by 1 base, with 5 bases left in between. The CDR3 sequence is CASSQVKSGANVLTF. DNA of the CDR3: TGTGCCAGCAGCCAAGTCAAATCTGGGGCCAACGTCCTGACTTTC.

The DNA for the CDR3 is TGCGCCAGCAGCTTCACGGGACTAGCGGGAGTCTACAATGAGCAGTTCTTC. Amino acids: CASSFTGLAGVYNEQFF. The rearrangement joins TRBV5-1 to TRBJ2-1; 14 bases line up with TRBD2. The CDR3 covers 17 residues. After removal of 2 bases from V and 3 bases from J, the junction contained 4 bases not matched to a gene. Germline CDR1 SGHRS, CDR2 YFSETQ.

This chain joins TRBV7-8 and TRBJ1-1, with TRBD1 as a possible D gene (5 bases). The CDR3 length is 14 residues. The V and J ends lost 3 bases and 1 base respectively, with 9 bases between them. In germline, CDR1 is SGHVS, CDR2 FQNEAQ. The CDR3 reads CASSFREWNTEAFF. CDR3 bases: TGTGCCAGCAGCTTCAGGGAGTGGAACACTGAAGCTTTCTTT.

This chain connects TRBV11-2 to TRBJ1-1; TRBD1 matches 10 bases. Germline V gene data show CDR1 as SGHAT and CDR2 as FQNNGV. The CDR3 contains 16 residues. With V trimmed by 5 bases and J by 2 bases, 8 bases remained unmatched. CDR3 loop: CASSPGTGATNTEAFF. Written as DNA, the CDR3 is TGTGCCAGCAGCCCCGGGACAGGGGCGACAAACACTGAAGCTTTCTTT. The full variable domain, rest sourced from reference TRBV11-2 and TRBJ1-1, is EAGVAQSPRYKIIEKRQSVAFWCNPISGHATLYWYQQILGQGPKLLIQFQNNGVVDDSQLPKDRFSAERLKGVDSTLKIQPAKLEDSAVYLCASSPGTGATNTEAFFGQGTRLTVV.